The 14 T cell receptor beta chains reported below all come from one sample, sequenced in a study of T-cell reconstitution after alpha-beta-depleted transplantation in children. Unique molecular identifiers were incorporated during preparation of the TCRbeta library. TCRdb analysed the PCR reads with MiXCR anew, one entry per CDR3 protein. The sample yields about 300,000 distinct CDR3 sequences, over 9.5% seen once. This material consisted of PBMCs, taken before TCRalphabeta/CD19-depleted stem cell transplant. The receptors originated from a boy in the first two years of life with acute myeloid leukemia, due to receive a stem cell transplant.

The CDR3 nucleotides are TGTGCCAGCAGCCCGGGGGGTTTGAGCAATCAGCCCCAGCATTTT. It encodes CASSPGGLSNQPQHF. The rearrangement joins TRBV11-2 to TRBJ1-5, with a weak D call TRBD1 (5 bases). V was clipped by 5 bases and J by 1 base, with 12 bases between them. Germline V gives CDR1 SGHAT, CDR2 FQNNGV. This CDR3 has 15 amino acids.

J is TRBJ2-3 and V is TRBV7-2, with 11 bases fitting TRBD2. This CDR3 comprises 16 residues. Germline-derived CDR1 and CDR2 are SGHTA and FQGNSA. V shed 5 bases and J 2 bases; nucleotides not matched to a gene: 6. The CDR3 region has the DNA TGTGCCAGCAGCCCGGGGACTAGCGGACTCACAGATACGCAGTATTTT. Its protein is CASSPGTSGLTDTQYF.

This clonotype was seen repeatedly, ten times or more. The J gene is TRBJ2-5, the V gene TRBV10-3, with TRBD1 identical over 9 bases. V shed 0 bases and J 6 bases; nucleotides not matched to a gene: 2. The V gene's germline CDR1 is ENHRY and CDR2 SYGVKD. The length of the CDR3 is 14 residues. DNA for the CDR3: TGTGCCATCAGTGAGTCGGGACAGGGCAAGACCCAGTACTTC. Translation gives CAISESGQGKTQYF.

The J gene is TRBJ1-4, the V gene TRBV25-1; D not resolved. The V gene's germline CDR1 is MGHDK and CDR2 SYGVNS. The CDR3 is made up of 15 amino acids. The ends were cut back, 2 bases at V and 5 bases at J, with 12 bases in the middle. Here the CDR3 reads CASSETNSLNEKLFF. The CDR3 nucleotides are TGTGCCAGCAGTGAAACAAACAGCTTGAATGAAAAACTGTTTTTT.

This clonotype was seen ten or more times. The chain joins TRBV5-1 to TRBJ1-2, with D hard to call. This CDR3 is 15 amino acids long. The germline V gene encodes CDR1 SGHRS and CDR2 YFSETQ. Trimming removed 0 bases from V and 8 bases from J, with 17 bases in between. The CDR3 is CASSLEYSSGWGYTF. CDR3 nucleotide sequence: TGCGCCAGCAGCTTGGAGTACTCCAGCGGGTGGGGCTACACCTTC.

This clonotype has at least ten counts. The rearrangement uses TRBV6-1 and TRBJ2-1; 8 bases agree with TRBD1. CDR3 length: 11 amino acids. In germline, CDR1 is MNHNS, CDR2 SASEGT. The V gene end was trimmed by 7 bases and the J gene end by 13 bases; junction bases not matched to a gene: 6. This CDR3 is CASNDRGRQFF. The DNA of the CDR3 is TGTGCCAGCAACGACAGGGGTAGACAGTTCTTC.

This clonotype was found many times. The V and J genes are TRBV20-1 and TRBJ2-3, with a weak D call TRBD2 (5 bases). Per germline, CDR1 DFQATT and CDR2 SNEGSKA (reference sequence). The length of the CDR3 is 13 residues. V lost 3 bases and J 3 bases, leaving 10 bases between the germline ends. CDR3 nucleotide sequence: TGCAGTGCTAGTCTGGGAGCGACAGATACGCAGTATTTT. This encodes CSASLGATDTQYF.

This clonotype was recorded many times. The chain combines TRBV7-6 with TRBJ2-3; a weak D match, TRBD1 (6 bases). The CDR3 length is 15 residues. V lost 0 bases to trimming and J lost 6 bases, with 13 bases between them. Germline V lookup: CDR1 SGHVS, CDR2 FNYEAQ. In DNA, the CDR3 is TGTGCCAGCAGCTTAGCGTGGGGGCCCTCGGATACGCAGTATTTT. This codes for CASSLAWGPSDTQYF.

This clonotype was observed many times. The rearrangement links TRBV7-9 to TRBJ1-2; tentatively, D is TRBD1 (5 bases). Trimming removed 0 bases from V and 5 bases from J, with 10 bases in between. In germline, CDR1 is SEHNR, CDR2 FQNEAQ (reference sequence). This CDR3 has 14 residues. The CDR3: CASSLATQDYGYTF. The CDR3 bases are TGTGCCAGCAGCTTAGCGACACAGGATTATGGCTACACCTTC.

This clonotype was recorded at least ten times. The chain joins TRBV2 to TRBJ2-2; D possibly uses TRBD1 or TRBD2 (6 bases each). Germline CDR1 SNHLY, CDR2 FYNNEI. The CDR3 runs 15 residues. Trimming shortened V by 6 bases and J by 3 bases, and 14 bases separated the two germline ends. CDR3 sequence: CASRPPGAYTGELFF. The DNA for the CDR3 is TGTGCCAGCAGACCCCCGGGGGCCTACACCGGGGAGCTGTTTTTT.

Many counts were recorded for this clonotype. V and J are TRBV2 and TRBJ2-3, with 8 bases that match TRBD2. V shed 9 bases, J shed 2 bases, and the junction held 10 bases outside the gene matches. The CDR3 extends over 15 amino acids. Germline CDR1 and CDR2: SNHLY and FYNNEI. The CDR3 is CASKAKLAVTDTQYF. The CDR3 coding sequence is TGTGCCAGTAAAGCAAAACTAGCGGTCACAGATACGCAGTATTTT.

At least ten counts were recorded for this clonotype. This chain links TRBV5-1 with TRBJ2-2; possible D gene TRBD2, 6 bases. Trimming cost V 2 bases and J 4 bases, with 12 bases left between them. The CDR3 has 15 amino acids. Per germline, CDR1 SGHRS and CDR2 YFSETQ. CDR3 region: CASSLSGRTTGELFF. The CDR3 DNA sequence: TGCGCCAGCAGCTTAAGCGGGCGAACCACCGGGGAGCTGTTTTTT.

This clonotype was counted many times. This chain links TRBV7-3 with TRBJ2-1; 8 bases line up with TRBD2. Trimming took 3 bases from V and 3 from J; bases not matched to a gene: 4. The CDR3 is made up of 15 amino acids. Per the germline V gene, CDR1 is SGHTA and CDR2 is FQGTGA. DNA for the CDR3: TGTGCCAGCAGCTTGACAGCGGGGGTCTACAATGAGCAGTTCTTC. It specifies CASSLTAGVYNEQFF. Complete variable domain (other parts from reference TRBV7-3 and TRBJ2-1): GAGVSQTPSNKVTEKGKYVELRCDPISGHTALYWYRQSLGQGPEFLIYFQGTGAADDSGLPNDRFFAVRPEGSVSTLKIQRTERGDSAVYLCASSLTAGVYNEQFFGPGTRLTVL.

This clonotype was detected many times. An end of the junction differs from the germline gene, which may be a read error. CDR3 protein: CASSLGNSGELFF. CDR3 sequence (DNA): TGTGCCAGCAGCTTAGGGAACAGCGGGGAGCTGTTTTTT. This rearrangement joins TRBV7-2 to TRBJ2-2; D is undetermined. The germline V gene encodes CDR1 SGHTA and CDR2 FQGNSA. The CDR3 is 13 amino acids.